This entry concerns a single T cell receptor beta chain. PCR was performed using 60 Vbeta and 13 Jbeta primers. Clones were sequenced by immunoSEQ multiplex PCR, and TCRdb holds only the in-frame ones, with some missing. There are some 130,000 clones in the sample; about four fifths occur only once, and less than 4% lies in the top ten. This specimen comes from a study of cytomegalovirus exposure and HLA in healthy donors. The V end was cut by 7 bases, the J end by 1 base, with 16 bases between. The CDR3 is made up of 15 amino acids. The germline V gene has CDR1 MDHEN and CDR2 SYDVKM. This TCR was recovered from a man aged 25 to 45 in good health and CMV-seronegative. The chain uses TRBV28 and TRBJ2-5, with D possibly matching TRBD1 (5 bases). The sample comprised PBMCs. CDR3 coding DNA: TGTGCCAGCAACCCCGGCAGGGTGACCCAAGAGACCCAGTACTTC. Translating gives CASNPGRVTQETQYF.